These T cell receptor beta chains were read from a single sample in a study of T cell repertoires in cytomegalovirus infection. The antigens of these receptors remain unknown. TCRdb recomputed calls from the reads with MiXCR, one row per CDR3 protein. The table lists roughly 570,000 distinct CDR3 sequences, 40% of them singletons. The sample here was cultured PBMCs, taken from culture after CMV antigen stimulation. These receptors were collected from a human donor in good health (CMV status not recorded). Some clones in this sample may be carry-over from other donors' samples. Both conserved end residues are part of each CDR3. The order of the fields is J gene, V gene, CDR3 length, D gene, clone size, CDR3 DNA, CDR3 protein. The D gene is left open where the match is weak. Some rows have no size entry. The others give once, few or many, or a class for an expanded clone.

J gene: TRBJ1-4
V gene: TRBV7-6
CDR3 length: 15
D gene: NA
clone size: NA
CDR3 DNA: TGTGCCAGCAGCCGGGACCAAGGGTTGAGTGAAAAACTGTTTTTT
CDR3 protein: CASSRDQGLSEKLFF

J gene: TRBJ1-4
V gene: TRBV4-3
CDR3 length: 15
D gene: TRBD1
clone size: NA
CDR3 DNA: TGCGCCAGCAGCCAGTACGGACAGGGGGGAGAAAAACTGTTTTTT
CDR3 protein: CASSQYGQGGEKLFF

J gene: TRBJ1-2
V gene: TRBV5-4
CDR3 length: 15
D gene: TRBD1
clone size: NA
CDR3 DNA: TGTGCCAGCAGCACGGGACAGACACCTAACTATGGCTACACCTTC
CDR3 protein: CASSTGQTPNYGYTF

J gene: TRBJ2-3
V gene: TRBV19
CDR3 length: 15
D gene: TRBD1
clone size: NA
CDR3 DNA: TGTGCCAGTAGTGCCCCGACAGGGGGAAAAGATACGCAGTATTTT
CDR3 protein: CASSAPTGGKDTQYF

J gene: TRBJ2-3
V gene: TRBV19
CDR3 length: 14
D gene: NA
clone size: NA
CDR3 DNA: TGTGCCAGTAGGAACCGGGGGCGGATAGATACGCAGTATTTT
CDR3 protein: CASRNRGRIDTQYF

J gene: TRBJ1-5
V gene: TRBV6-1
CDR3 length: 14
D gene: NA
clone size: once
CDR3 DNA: TGTGCCAGACACACCCGGGAGCAATATCAGCCCCAGCATTTT
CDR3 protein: CARHTREQYQPQHF

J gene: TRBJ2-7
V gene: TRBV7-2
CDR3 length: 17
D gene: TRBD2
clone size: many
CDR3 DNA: TGTGCCAGCAGCCTCCGTTTCAGGACTAGCGGGAGAGAAGAGCAGTACTTC
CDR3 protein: CASSLRFRTSGREEQYF

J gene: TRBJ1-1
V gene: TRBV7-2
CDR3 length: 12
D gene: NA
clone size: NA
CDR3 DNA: TGTGCCATAAAAGATGGTTACACTGAAGCTTTCTTT
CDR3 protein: CAIKDGYTEAFF

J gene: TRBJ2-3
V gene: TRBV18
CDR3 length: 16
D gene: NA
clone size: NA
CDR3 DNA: TGTGCCAGCTCCCCAAGAGTATCTGTTCACACAGATACGCAGTATTTT
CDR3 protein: CASSPRVSVHTDTQYF

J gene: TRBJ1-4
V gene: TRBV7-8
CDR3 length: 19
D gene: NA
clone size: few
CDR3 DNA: TGTGCCAGCAGCTTAGCGCGGGTCGCGACGGCCGCAACTAATGAAAAACTGTTTTTT
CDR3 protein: CASSLARVATAATNEKLFF

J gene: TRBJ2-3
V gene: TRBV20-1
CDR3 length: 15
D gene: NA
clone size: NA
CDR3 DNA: TGCAGTGCTATTGACTATAACCGGGGCACAGATACGCAGTATTTT
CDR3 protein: CSAIDYNRGTDTQYF

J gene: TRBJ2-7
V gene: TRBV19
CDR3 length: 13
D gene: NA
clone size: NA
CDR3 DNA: TGTGCCAGTAGTATGGGAATTGGGTACGAGCAGTACTTC
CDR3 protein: CASSMGIGYEQYF

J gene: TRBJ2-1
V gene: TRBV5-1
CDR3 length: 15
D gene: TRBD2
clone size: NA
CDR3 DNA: TGCGCCAGCAGCTGGGGGCTAGCGGGGGAGAATGAGCAGTTCTTC
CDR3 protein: CASSWGLAGENEQFF

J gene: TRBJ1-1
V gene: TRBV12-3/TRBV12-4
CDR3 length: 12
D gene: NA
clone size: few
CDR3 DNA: TGTGCCAGCAAGAAAGGGGGCACTGAAGCTTTCTTT
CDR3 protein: CASKKGGTEAFF

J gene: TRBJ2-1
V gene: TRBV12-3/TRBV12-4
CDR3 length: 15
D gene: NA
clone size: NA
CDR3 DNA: TGTGCCAGCACCGGTTTGGACTACTCCTACAATGAGCAGTTCTTC
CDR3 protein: CASTGLDYSYNEQFF

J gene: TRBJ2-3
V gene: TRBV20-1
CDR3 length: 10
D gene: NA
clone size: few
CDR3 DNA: TGCAGTGCTAGCACAGATACGCAGTATTTT
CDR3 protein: CSASTDTQYF